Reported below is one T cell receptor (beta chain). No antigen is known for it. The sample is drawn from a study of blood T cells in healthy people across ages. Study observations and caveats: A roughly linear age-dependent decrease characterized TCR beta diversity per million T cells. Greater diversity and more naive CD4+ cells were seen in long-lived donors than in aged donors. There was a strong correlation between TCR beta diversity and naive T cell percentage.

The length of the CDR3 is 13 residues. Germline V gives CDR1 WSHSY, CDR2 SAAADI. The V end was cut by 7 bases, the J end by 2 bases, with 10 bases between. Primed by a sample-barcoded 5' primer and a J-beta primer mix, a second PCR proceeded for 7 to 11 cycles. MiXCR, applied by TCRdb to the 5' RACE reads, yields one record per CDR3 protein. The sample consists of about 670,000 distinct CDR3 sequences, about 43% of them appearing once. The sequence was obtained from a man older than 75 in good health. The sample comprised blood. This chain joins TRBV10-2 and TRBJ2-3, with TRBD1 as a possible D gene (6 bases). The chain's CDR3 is CASKGVNTDTQYF. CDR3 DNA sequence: TGCGCCAGCAAGGGGGTAAACACAGATACGCAGTATTTT.